The next 21 T cell receptor beta chains were all read from a single sample in a study of lung T cells in sarcoidosis with Löfgren's syndrome (dated by TCRdb to the late 2010s). TCRdb records Illumina MiSeq as the sequencer. TCRdb reprocessing: public reads trimmed at Q25 with fastp, clones called with MiXCR, in-frame beta chains kept. Merged by CDR3 protein, the rows form single entries marked with the most common genes and DNA. This sample gives roughly 63,000 distinct CDR3 sequences in total; 21% of them show up just once. The ten largest clonotypes hold 2.3% of the sample. Sample: CD4+ T cells from PBMCs. These receptor sequences come from a human donor with sarcoidosis (Löfgren's syndrome or another form), or a control subject (not recorded which).

This clonotype appeared many times. The chain has TRBV10-2 and TRBJ2-7, with D unclear. V gave up 3 bases and J gave up 5 bases, with 5 bases separating them. The germline V gene has CDR1 WSHSY and CDR2 SAAADI. The CDR3 consists of 11 residues. CDR3 nucleotide sequence: TGCGCCAGCAGTGAATCGGACGAGCAGTACGTC. Amino acid sequence: CASSESDEQYV.

The rearrangement uses TRBV19 and TRBJ2-3; D is perhaps TRBD1 (6 bases). The length of the CDR3 is 16 residues. Germline CDR1 LNHDA, CDR2 SQIVND (reference sequence). V lost 5 bases and J 2 bases, leaving 17 bases between the germline ends. The chain's CDR3 is CASSPNKGVLTDTQYF. DNA for the CDR3: TGTGCCAGTAGTCCGAACAAGGGGGTGCTCACAGATACGCAGTATTTT.

The chain uses TRBV18 and TRBJ2-7; the match to TRBD1 covers 9 bases. V dropped 4 bases and J dropped 5; count of bases not matched to a gene: 9. CDR3 length equals 15 residues. The V gene's germline CDR1 is KGHSH and CDR2 LQKENI. Here the CDR3 reads CASSLTWDRANEQYF. CDR3 coding DNA: TGTGCCAGCTCACTCACGTGGGACAGGGCGAACGAGCAGTACTTC.

The chain uses TRBV19 and TRBJ1-5; a weak D match, TRBD1 (5 bases). Germline V gives CDR1 LNHDA, CDR2 SQIVND (reference sequence). This CDR3 is 15 amino acids long. V was clipped by 2 bases and J by 6 bases, with 14 bases between them. CDR3 amino acids: CASSIFAREGQPQHF. CDR3 nucleotide sequence: TGTGCCAGTAGTATATTCGCCAGGGAAGGTCAGCCCCAGCATTTT.

Of note for this clonotype: It is likely a read error, because the conserved phenylalanine at the end of the CDR3 is missing. The CDR3, as DNA: TGTGCCAGGACCTCAAGGGGCCTGAACACTGAAGCTTTCCTT. Translated, it gives CARTSRGLNTEAFL. The chain carries TRBV19 and TRBJ1-1, with D possibly being TRBD1 (5 bases). The germline CDR1 and CDR2 sequences are LNHDA and SQIVND (reference sequence). The V gene lost 9 bases and the J gene lost 0 bases, with 14 bases spanning the gap. This CDR3 is built from 14 residues.

This rearrangement joins TRBV20-1 to TRBJ2-7; 11 positions match TRBD2. This CDR3 region has 16 residues. Losses at the gene ends were 4 bases for V and 1 base for J; bases not matched to a gene: 9. Germline V gene sequence: CDR1 DFQATT, CDR2 SNEGSKA (reference sequence). DNA of the CDR3: TGCAGTGCTACATCCCCTAGCGGGAGGCCTTCCTACGAGCAGTACTTC. Its translation is CSATSPSGRPSYEQYF.

The chain couples TRBV19 to TRBJ1-5; 8 nucleotides agree with TRBD1. The CDR3 totals 16 residues. J lost 6 bases, V lost 5 bases, and 12 bases had no gene match. Germline V gene sequence: CDR1 LNHDA, CDR2 SQIVND (reference sequence). As DNA, the CDR3 is TGTGCCAGTAGTCTACTACAGGGGGTGATCGGTCAGCCCCAGCATTTT. Translated: CASSLLQGVIGQPQHF. The entire variable domain, with the rest obtained from reference TRBV19 and TRBJ1-5, is as follows: DGGITQSPKYLFRKEGQNVTLSCEQNLNHDAMYWYRQDPGQGLRLIYYSQIVNDFQKGDIAEGYSVSREKKESFPLTVTSAQKNPTAFYLCASSLLQGVIGQPQHFGDGTRLSIL.

The sample holds many counts of this clonotype. The V and J genes are TRBV20-1 and TRBJ1-5; no clear D. CDR3 length: 13 amino acids. Between the trimmed V and J ends, which lost 4 bases and 3 bases, there was a span of 10 bases. CDR1 DFQATT and CDR2 SNEGSKA come from the germline V gene (reference sequence). In DNA form, the CDR3 reads TGCAGTGCTACAGATAGTCACAATCAGCCCCAGCATTTT. Translating gives CSATDSHNQPQHF.

In this sample, this clonotype turned up many times. V is TRBV28 and J is TRBJ2-3; either TRBD1 or TRBD2 may fit D (5 bases each). V dropped 4 bases and J dropped 0 bases, with 17 bases sitting between them. The V gene's germline CDR1 is MDHEN and CDR2 SYDVKM. The CDR3 extends over 17 amino acids. In DNA, the CDR3 is TGTGCCAGCAGTTCCCCGAGGGGCAGTGGGAGCACAGATACGCAGTATTTT. Protein product: CASSSPRGSGSTDTQYF.

This clonotype was detected a few times. The chain has TRBV24-1 and TRBJ2-1, with D tentatively TRBD1 or TRBD2 (6 bases each). The CDR3 spans 16 residues. V dropped 0 bases and J dropped 9 bases, with 17 bases sitting between them. Germline V gives CDR1 KGHDR, CDR2 SFDVKD. This chain's CDR3 is CATSDLQGVGGGEQFF. The CDR3 DNA sequence: TGTGCCACCAGTGATTTGCAGGGAGTCGGGGGCGGTGAGCAGTTCTTC.

In its sample, this clonotype was seen many times. The V gene is TRBV15, the J gene TRBJ2-3; 7 bases fit TRBD2. Unmatched junction bases numbered 5, after V lost 2 bases and J lost 6 bases. In germline, CDR1 is LNHNV, CDR2 YYDKDF (reference sequence). This CDR3 has 14 residues. The CDR3 coding sequence is TGTGCCACCAGCAGAAGACTAGCTGCGGATACGCAGTATTTT. This gives the protein CATSRRLAADTQYF.

About this clonotype: A much larger clone differs by one base, so this may be a read error. The rearrangement joins TRBV11-2 to TRBJ1-2; TRBD1 might be the D (6 bases). The V gene's germline CDR1 is SGHAT and CDR2 FQNNGV. The CDR3 extends over 11 amino acids. In nucleotides, the CDR3 is TGTACCAGCAGCTTAGGAACAGGGCTCACCTTC. As protein: CTSSLGTGLTF.

This clonotype showed up many times. The J gene is TRBJ2-1, the V gene TRBV4-2; TRBD2 aligns across 10 bases. Germline loops: CDR1 LGHNA, CDR2 YNFKEQ. Trimming at V came to 0 bases and at J to 9 bases, leaving 14 bases not matched to a gene. The CDR3 runs to 18 residues. Written as DNA, the CDR3 is TGTGCCAGCAGCCAAGAACCCCCGAGGCTAGCGGGAGTGGTTGAGCAGTTCTTC. Protein sequence: CASSQEPPRLAGVVEQFF.

This clonotype was seen repeatedly, ten times or more. The rearrangement links TRBV20-1 to TRBJ2-7; D is undetermined. CDR1 DFQATT and CDR2 SNEGSKA come from the germline V gene (reference sequence). Between the trimmed V and J ends, which lost 3 bases and 2 bases, there was a span of 11 bases. The CDR3 runs to 13 residues. In nucleotides, the CDR3 is TGCAGTGCTAGTTCGCAAAAAACCTACGAGCAGTACTTC. It yields the protein CSASSQKTYEQYF.

As concerns this clonotype: A much more abundant neighbour one base away suggests this may be a read error. The gene calls are TRBV6-1 and TRBJ2-1; maybe TRBD2 (5 bases). Germline assignment: CDR1 MNHNS and CDR2 SASEGT. The CDR3 loop spans 14 amino acids. The DNA for the CDR3 is TGTGTCAGCAGTGAAGAGGGCAGCTACAATGAGCAGTTCTTC. Its translation: CVSSEEGSYNEQFF.

This clonotype came up a few times. The chain couples TRBV2 to TRBJ2-7; no clear D gene. V was trimmed by 4 bases and J by 7 bases, leaving 5 bases between them. This CDR3 contains 10 residues. Per the germline V gene, CDR1 is SNHLY and CDR2 is FYNNEI. The CDR3, as DNA: TGTGCCAGCAGTGCGTCAGAGCAGTACGTC. Residues: CASSASEQYV.

The rearrangement links TRBV9 to TRBJ2-3; tentatively, D is TRBD1 (6 bases). The CDR3 totals 13 residues. Germline CDR1 SGDLS, CDR2 YYNGEE. V was shortened by 7 bases and J by 0 bases, with 9 bases between the two germline ends. The CDR3 reads CASRTASTDTQYF. In nucleotides, the CDR3 is TGTGCCAGCCGGACAGCTAGCACAGATACGCAGTATTTT.

V gene TRBV11-2 combines with J gene TRBJ1-5; possible D gene TRBD1, 5 bases. Germline CDR1 is SGHAT and CDR2 is FQNNGV. The CDR3 spans 14 residues. The V and J ends lost 4 bases and 4 bases respectively, with 11 bases between them. This CDR3 reads CASSYGTPNQPQHF. The CDR3 region has the DNA TGTGCCAGCAGCTACGGGACTCCAAATCAGCCCCAGCATTTT.

The chain employs TRBV5-1 and TRBJ1-6, with D perhaps matching TRBD1 (5 bases). CDR3 length: 15 residues. Germline assignment: CDR1 SGHRS and CDR2 YFSETQ. The V gene lost 3 bases and the J gene lost 9 bases, with 16 bases spanning the gap. The CDR3 region is CASSSAQGGSSPLHF. The CDR3 DNA reads TGCGCCAGCAGCTCGGCCCAGGGCGGAAGTTCACCCCTCCACTTT.

This clonotype was counted at least ten times. The rearrangement uses TRBV2 and TRBJ2-1; D could derive from TRBD1 or TRBD2 (5 bases each). CDR1 and CDR2 from the germline V gene are SNHLY and FYNNEI. Trimming cost V 7 bases and J 0 bases, with 13 bases left between them. The CDR3 covers 15 residues. The CDR3 sequence: CASKGQRTSYNEQFF. In DNA form, the CDR3 reads TGTGCCAGCAAGGGGCAGCGGACCTCCTACAATGAGCAGTTCTTC.

This clonotype has a handful of counts. The chain carries TRBV12-3 or TRBV12-4 and TRBJ2-6, with TRBD1 matching 7 bases. V lost 8 bases, J lost 0 bases, and 7 bases stayed unmatched. CDR3 length: 16 residues. This chain's CDR3 is CASQGQPLSGANVLTF. The DNA for the CDR3 is TGTGCCAGCCAGGGACAGCCCCTCTCTGGGGCCAACGTCCTGACTTTC.